The next 15 T cell receptor beta chains were all read from a single sample in a study of regulatory T cells in long-lasting Graves disease. Building the TCR beta libraries relied on iRepertoire HTBI primers, and CDR3 regions underwent Arm-PCR. One entry per CDR3 protein results from TCRdb running MiXCR on the multiplex PCR reads. The profile shows roughly 470,000 distinct CDR3 sequences, less than 25% of them singletons. The time point is: persistent/refractory GD, antithyroid drugs over 5 years with positive TRAb. Isolated PBMC RNA provided the starting material for the TCR library. This specimen was peripheral blood mononuclear cells (PBMCs), taken when the disease was refractory, from a patient treated with antithyroid drugs. The origin of the receptors is a female donor with Graves disease.

This clonotype was recorded a few times. V gene TRBV29-1 combines with J gene TRBJ1-1; D not resolved. The germline gives CDR1 SQVTM, CDR2 ANQGSEA. The CDR3 sequence is 12 residues long. Trimming stripped 7 bases from V and 4 bases from J, with 13 bases between. The CDR3 nucleotides read TGCAGCGCCGATTCCGGTGGCACTGAAGCTTTCTTT. The encoded protein is CSADSGGTEAFF.

This clonotype was counted between two and nine times. The chain combines TRBV7-9 with TRBJ2-7; 12 bases agree with TRBD1. The V segment lost 3 bases and the J segment 2 bases; nucleotides outside the gene matches: 2. The CDR3 spans 15 residues. CDR1 is SEHNR, CDR2 FQNEAQ, per germline (reference sequence). The chain's CDR3 is CASSFGDRGPYEQYF. In DNA, the CDR3 is TGTGCCAGCAGCTTTGGGGACAGGGGGCCCTACGAGCAGTACTTC.

This clonotype came up a few times. The V and J genes are TRBV7-8 and TRBJ2-2; D call uncertain. The CDR3 is made up of 13 amino acids. Trimming shortened V by 0 bases and J by 8 bases, and 7 bases separated the two germline ends. Per germline, CDR1 SGHVS and CDR2 FQNEAQ. DNA of the CDR3: TGTGCCAGCAGCTTAGCACCCCCTGGGGAGCTGTTTTTT. Protein: CASSLAPPGELFF.

Comments on this clonotype: This likely reflects a read error, since a far larger clone is one base away. The chain joins TRBV28 to TRBJ2-5; no clear D gene. Between the trimmed V and J ends, which lost 6 bases and 11 bases, there was a span of 19 bases. The CDR3 has 13 amino acids. Looked up from germline, CDR1 is MDHEN and CDR2 is SYDVKM. The CDR3 is CASSPGPIYGQYF. For the CDR3, the DNA is TGTGCCAGCAGCCCAGGACCTATCTACGGGCAGTACTTC.

V gene TRBV7-2 combines with J gene TRBJ1-1; D is possibly TRBD1 (5 bases). Germline V gene lookup returns CDR1 SGHTA and CDR2 FQGNSA. Trimming removed 2 bases from V and 5 bases from J, with 21 bases in between. This CDR3 contains 17 residues. The CDR3 loop is CASSLRARGAVRTEAFF. The CDR3 DNA reads TGTGCCAGCAGCTTAAGGGCCCGTGGGGCCGTAAGGACTGAAGCTTTCTTT.

The chain links TRBV4-2 to TRBJ2-5, with TRBD2 identical over 13 bases. The germline gives CDR1 LGHNA, CDR2 YNFKEQ. The CDR3 sequence is 17 residues long. The J segment lost 4 bases and the V segment lost 4 bases, leaving 9 bases of the junction unmatched. The CDR3 reads CASSPGLAGHPGETQYF. CDR3 nucleotides: TGTGCCAGCAGCCCGGGACTAGCGGGACACCCGGGAGAGACCCAGTACTTC.

The chain joins TRBV19 to TRBJ1-1; 7 bases map to TRBD1. The V segment lost 7 bases and the J segment 1 base; nucleotides outside the gene matches: 6. CDR1 LNHDA and CDR2 SQIVND come from the germline V gene (reference sequence). The CDR3 consists of 14 residues. CDR3 protein: CASNTGQPNTEAFF. CDR3 in DNA: TGTGCCAGTAATACGGGACAGCCGAACACTGAAGCTTTCTTT.

In its sample, this clonotype was seen many times. This chain connects TRBV6-1 to TRBJ1-2, with TRBD1 matching 7 bases. This CDR3 spans 14 amino acids. Unmatched junction bases numbered 5, after V lost 4 bases and J lost 3 bases. Germline loops: CDR1 MNHNS, CDR2 SASEGT. CDR3 protein: CASSGQGRDYGYTF. The CDR3 DNA sequence: TGTGCCAGCAGTGGACAGGGCCGGGACTATGGCTACACCTTC.

This clonotype was detected many times. The chain recombines TRBV3-1 with TRBJ2-4; D may match TRBD1 or TRBD2 (6 bases each). This CDR3 region has 17 residues. Trimming stripped 3 bases from V and 7 bases from J, with 22 bases between. The germline gives CDR1 LGHDT, CDR2 YNNKEL (reference sequence). CDR3 DNA: TGTGCCAGCAGCCACGACGTTCGGTGGGGGGCGACCAACATTCAGTACTTC. Its translation: CASSHDVRWGATNIQYF. The variable domain in full, completed from reference TRBV3-1 and TRBJ2-4, reads DTAVSQTPKYLVTQMGNDKSIKCEQNLGHDTMYWYKQDSKKFLKIMFSYNNKELIINETVPNRFSPKSPDKAHLNLHINSLELGDSAVYFCASSHDVRWGATNIQYFGAGTRLSVL.

In its sample, this clonotype was seen many times. The chain uses TRBV11-2 and TRBJ2-7; unclear D gene. Trimming took 3 bases from V and 0 from J, leaving 9 bases between them. The CDR3 runs 14 residues. Germline-derived CDR1 and CDR2 are SGHAT and FQNNGV. CDR3 nucleotide sequence: TGTGCCAGCAGCTTTCGGACGGACTCCTACGAGCAGTACTTC. This sequence encodes CASSFRTDSYEQYF.

The chain recombines TRBV9 with TRBJ2-5; D is undetermined. V gave up 0 bases and J gave up 2 bases, with 8 bases separating them. Germline V lookup: CDR1 SGDLS, CDR2 YYNGEE. The CDR3 is 14 amino acids. CDR3 residues: CASSVGGFQETQYF. CDR3 DNA sequence: TGTGCCAGCAGCGTAGGAGGCTTTCAAGAGACCCAGTACTTC.

This clonotype has more than one count but fewer than ten. The V gene is TRBV19, the J gene TRBJ1-1, with unresolved D. With 4 bases removed from V and 1 base from J, the gap between germline ends came to 13 bases. The CDR3 has 15 amino acids. Germline assignment: CDR1 LNHDA and CDR2 SQIVND (reference sequence). The CDR3 DNA reads as TGTGCCAGTAGTACCTATGGGGTCAAGAACACTGAAGCTTTCTTT. This codes for CASSTYGVKNTEAFF.

This clonotype was observed a single time. The chain uses TRBV28 and TRBJ2-1, with D hard to call. The CDR3 length is 14 residues. The V end was cut by 7 bases, the J end by 2 bases, with 12 bases between. From germline, CDR1 is MDHEN and CDR2 SYDVKM. The CDR3 sequence: CASIQLPPYNEQFF. The CDR3 DNA is TGTGCCAGCATCCAACTTCCCCCCTACAATGAGCAGTTCTTC.

This clonotype was detected ten times or more. The V and J genes are TRBV7-8 and TRBJ2-7; 7 positions match TRBD2. The germline V gene encodes CDR1 SGHVS and CDR2 FQNEAQ. Trimming at V came to 2 bases and at J to 2 bases, leaving 6 bases not matched to a gene. The CDR3 covers 15 residues. CDR3 in DNA: TGTGCCAGCAGCTTATTTCTAGCGGAAACCTACGAGCAGTACTTC. Protein product: CASSLFLAETYEQYF.

V gene TRBV28 combines with J gene TRBJ2-7; D is perhaps TRBD1 or TRBD2 (5 bases each). CDR1 is MDHEN, CDR2 SYDVKM, per germline. Trimming cost V 6 bases and J 3 bases, with 15 bases left between them. The CDR3 sequence is 14 residues long. The CDR3 coding sequence is TGTGCCAGCAGCTCAGAGGGGACCAACTACGAGCAGTACTTC. Its protein product is CASSSEGTNYEQYF.